The clone carrying this T cell receptor (beta chain) was seen more than once but under ten times. Its antigen is not known. Other DNA sequences of this sample code for an identical CDR3. This table comes from immunoSEQ multiplex PCR, and its TCRdb copy is limited to in-frame clones, with some not included. The sample includes some 120,000 clones, approximately 90% seen only once; the top ten take 1.4% to 1.5%. This CDR3 comprises 13 residues. Trimming removed 1 base from V and 3 bases from J, with 4 bases in between. CDR1 is LGHNT and CDR2 is FRNRAP in the germline V gene. The data belong to a study of T cell responses to AZD1222 COVID-19 vaccine. Findings and limits, study-wide: CD4 TCRs covered the whole spike, strongest at regions 160-218 and 743-854. Clonal diversity may have been underestimated in mostly white British donors. When two AZD1222 doses had been given, Spike-specific TCR breadth and depth rose. The peak T cell response came first, and repertoires were sampled only after it.

The sequence derives from an adult in good health. This chain uses TRBV12-5 with TRBJ1-3; D not resolved. The source was peripheral blood, collected on day 0 of AZD1222 vaccination. DNA for the CDR3: TGTGCTAGTGGTTTGGGCGGTGGAAACACCATATATTTT. Translation: CASGLGGGNTIYF.